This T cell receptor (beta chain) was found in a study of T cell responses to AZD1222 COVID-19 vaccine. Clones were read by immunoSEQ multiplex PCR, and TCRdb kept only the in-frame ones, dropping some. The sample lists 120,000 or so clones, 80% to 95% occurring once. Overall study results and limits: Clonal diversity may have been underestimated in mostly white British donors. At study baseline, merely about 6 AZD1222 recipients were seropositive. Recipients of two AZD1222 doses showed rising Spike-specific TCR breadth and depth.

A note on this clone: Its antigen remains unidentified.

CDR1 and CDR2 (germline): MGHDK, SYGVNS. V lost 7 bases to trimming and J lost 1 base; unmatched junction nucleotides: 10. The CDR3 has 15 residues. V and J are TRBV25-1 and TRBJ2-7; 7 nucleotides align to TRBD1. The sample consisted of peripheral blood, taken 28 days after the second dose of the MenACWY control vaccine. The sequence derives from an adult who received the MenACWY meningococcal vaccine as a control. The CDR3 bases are TGTGCCAGCACCGAGAAAGAGACAGGGTCCTACGAGCAGTACTTC. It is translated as CASTEKETGSYEQYF.